The T cell receptor (beta chain) described here comes from a study of siplizumab effects on memory and regulatory T cells. Study-wide results and limits: In unstimulated cells, naive T cells appeared more diverse than memory T cells and seemed major alloresponse contributors. Among sequences traceable to unstimulated CD4+ memory cells, alloreactive ones were significantly reduced by siplizumab. Proliferating Tregs in siplizumab cultures were never verified as suppressive.

Roughly 10^5 TCR templates underwent assay in each sample. Clones were read by immunoSEQ multiplex PCR, and TCRdb kept only the in-frame ones, dropping some. The repertoire consists of roughly 100,000 clones, with 93% occurring once and the leading ten covering under 8.5%. Germline assignment: CDR1 MNHEY and CDR2 SVGAGI. The CDR3 consists of 15 residues. V lost 2 bases, J lost 0 bases, and 9 bases lay in between. A word on this clone: Its matching antigen is unknown.

The specimen was CD8+ T cells sorted from blood. The chain couples TRBV6-5 to TRBJ2-3, with D possibly being TRBD2 (6 bases). This TCR derives from a human donor in good health. For the CDR3, the DNA is TGTGCCAGCAGTTACGGGAGCGGGAGCACAGATACGCAGTATTTT. Its protein is CASSYGSGSTDTQYF.